Included here is one T cell receptor beta chain sequence, with context. As yet, its antigen is unknown. The sample belongs to a study of cytomegalovirus exposure and HLA in healthy donors. Notes on the study in general: Several of the most significant clusters appeared, in a later analysis, to be linked to common viral pathogens. A later analysis revealed that TCR association rates differed between HLA loci, peaking at DRB1 and bottoming out at HLA-C. The majority of CMV-associated TCR beta chains were reported as apparently HLA-restricted in a later analysis.

The PCR ran on 60 Vbeta and 13 Jbeta primers. The data were produced by immunoSEQ multiplex PCR, yet TCRdb's version contains in-frame clones alone and is incomplete. The sample carries about 120,000 clones, 79% recorded once. Germline V gene lookup returns CDR1 LNHDA and CDR2 SQIVND (reference sequence). Deletions cut 5 bases from V and 7 bases from J, with 14 bases between. The CDR3 covers 13 residues. The source of this sequence is a young man in good health and CMV-seropositive. The chain is built from TRBV19 and TRBJ1-1; TRBD1 might be the D (6 bases). Sequenced material: PBMCs. CDR3: CASSRGHIFEAFF. The CDR3 DNA reads TGTGCCAGTAGTCGGGGACATATTTTTGAAGCTTTCTTT.